This T cell receptor beta chain was sequenced during a study of shared clonotypes between healthy human individuals (TCRdb year 2020). About the investigation overall: The cohort included three men and a couple of women between 18 and 49 years of age. For each donor, CD4 naive and CD4 memory were each given three plates, CD8 naive was given two plates, and CD8 memory was given one plate. To estimate repertoire size and how much clonotypes are shared between individuals, the study performed deep sequencing of blood TCR repertoires from roughly five healthy adults. Libraries were prepared and TCR repertoires were sequenced by different laboratories using diverse techniques, in order to increase sequencing depth and limit assay-specific biases. Per donor, leukapheresis produced somewhere between about 0.94 and 8.9 billion PBMCs.

What the study reported, not specific to this receptor: Estimated clonotype richness was generally larger for naive than for memory subsets. Rarefaction of sorted-subset datasets indicated incomplete sequencing despite the large sequencing depth. Sharing across four donors was observed for about 4.8% of naive CD4, over 3% of naive CD8, 2% to 2.5% of memory CD4, and roughly 0.43% of memory CD8 clonotypes. The genetic and exposure-history diversity represented was limited by the small number of donors. Sampling was limited to blood, and TCR repertoires in tissue likely differ from TCR repertoires in blood. Based on pairwise subsampling, the degree of clonotype sharing among donors was expected to be affected by sequencing depth. Compared with non-shared clonotypes, clonotypes shared by all four sorted-subset donors had higher generation probabilities.

Note on this clone: It lacks a known antigen. No much larger clonotype is one base removed from it; base qualities were not supplied.

Inclusive of the bounding cysteine and phenylalanine, the CDR3 is 14 residues long. Only the CDR3 part of the read is kept: 42 bases, read in frame from the first base. Cut back by 1 base and 7 bases, the V and J ends lie 12 bases apart. CDR1 SGHAT and CDR2 FQNNGV were looked up in the germline V gene. Healthy HIV-negative adults with no recently reported acute infections or vaccinations were included as donors. All donors were Caucasian adults living in Nashville, Tennessee, USA. CD4+ T cells were enriched through magnetic negative selection, after which naive cells were positively selected on CD45RA and the remaining negative fraction served as the memory subset. Blood was collected by leukapheresis, and PBMCs were isolated by Ficoll-Histopaque density gradient centrifugation and then cryopreserved in liquid nitrogen vapor phase. Analytical flow cytometry was used to check the purity and quantity of every magnetically sorted T cell population. Genomic DNA was isolated from every sorted fraction and measured by UV absorbance on a Nanodrop 2000c.

Using the deep immunoSEQ assay, multiplex PCR amplified TCR CDR3 regions from genomic DNA. Extracted genomic DNA from each cell subset was distributed evenly across all wells of several immunoSEQ 96-well plates, and each plate was treated as a replicate. For sorted subsets, around 0.2 ug of genomic DNA, equivalent to 30,000 or so T cell genomes, went into each replicate PCR. The purified libraries were quantified using a Qubit 3.0 fluorometer, sized with a Bioanalyzer 2100, and then quantified again using the KAPA Library Quantification kit. Each immunoSEQ 96-well plate was sequenced on its own single-read 150-cycle Illumina NextSeq 550 flow cell. On the study's bioinformatics: Because the immunoSEQ output included only junctional sequences and no quality scores, the filtering could not be the same as the filtering used for full-length reads. Sequences were annotated with PyIR, a Python wrapper for IgBLAST v1.9, using IMGT germline references to assign V/J genes and CDR3. Reads were removed for weak V/J assignments (E-value above 1e-6), missing CDR3, stop codons, out-of-frame junctions, or ambiguous translated residues. V3J clonotypes were defined as sequences sharing the same inferred V gene, J gene, and CDR3 amino acid sequence. Percentage overlap between repertoires was computed as shared unique clonotypes divided by the size of the smaller repertoire. RTK rarefaction, the Chao1 estimator, and Recon v2.1 estimates of unobserved clonotypes were used to assess repertoire richness. Generation probabilities for all TCRbeta clonotypes obtained by the gDNA method from a handful of donors were computed using OLGA. The table comes from immuneACCESS by way of TCRdb, which keeps in-frame sequences with V and J called. Part of the clones is missing from these tables; in studies checked, under half for an unresolved V gene and the rest for unknown reasons. Clone size and the V and J calls come from that table; the DNA yielded D and trimming. Here the sample has approximately 2.5 million clones; more than 80% occur a single time. The top ten hold around 0.14% of the sample.

The V and J segments used are TRBV11-2 and TRBJ2-3, and TRBD1 may be the D gene, going by 6 matching bases. Sequencing was carried out using naive CD4+ T cells sorted from blood. The label giving this sample's cell subset or site can be read as: CD45RA+ positively selected. The TCR originated in a man aged 18 to 30 in good health. The nucleotide sequence is TGTGCCAGCAGCTTAGTAGGGGGAGCAAATACGCAGTATTTT. It translates to CASSLVGGANTQYF.